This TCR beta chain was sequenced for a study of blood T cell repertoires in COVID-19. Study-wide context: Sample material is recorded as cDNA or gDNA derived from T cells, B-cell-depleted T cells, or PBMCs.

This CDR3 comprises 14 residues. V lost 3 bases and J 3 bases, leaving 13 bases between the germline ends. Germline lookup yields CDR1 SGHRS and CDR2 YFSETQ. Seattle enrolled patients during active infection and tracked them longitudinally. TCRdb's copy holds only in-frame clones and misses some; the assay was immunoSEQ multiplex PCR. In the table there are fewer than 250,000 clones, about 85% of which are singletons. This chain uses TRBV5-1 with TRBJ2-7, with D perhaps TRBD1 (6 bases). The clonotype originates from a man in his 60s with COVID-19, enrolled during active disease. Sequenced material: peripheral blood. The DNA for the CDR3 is TGCGCCAGCAGCTCGGACAGACCCAGCTACGAGCAGTACTTC. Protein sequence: CASSSDRPSYEQYF.